This T cell receptor beta chain is from a study of cytomegalovirus exposure and HLA in healthy donors. Study details: In a later analysis, the 120 or so validation repertoires were reported to have used the same platform as the roughly 730 first-cohort repertoires. Findings and limits, study-wide: Cytomegalovirus association was listed for around 170 TCR beta chains. Rarity characterized most TCR sequences, yet some public TCRs appeared in many donors.

Points on this clone: Its antigen is not identified.

Separate from the approximately 670-subject first cohort was the approximately 110-subject validation cohort, to which the donors belonged. Per germline, CDR1 SQVTM and CDR2 ANQGSEA. The CDR3 extends over 13 amino acids. V was pared by 4 bases and J by 1 base, with 7 bases between. Profiled with immunoSEQ multiplex PCR; TCRdb holds only in-frame clones, not every one. Among about 120,000 clones listed, around 89% were seen once. The TCR sequence derives from a woman aged 25-40 years in good health and CMV-seropositive. The chain couples TRBV29-1 to TRBJ2-2; D uncertain. Sequencing was carried out using PBMCs. CDR3 DNA: TGCAGCGTTGGGAGAATGAACACCGGGGAGCTGTTTTTT. Amino acid sequence: CSVGRMNTGELFF.